What follows are 6 T cell receptor beta chains derived from one specimen sequenced in a study of cytomegalovirus exposure and HLA in healthy donors. The PCR contained 60 Vbeta and 13 Jbeta primers. Sequencing used immunoSEQ multiplex PCR; TCRdb keeps in-frame clones, though not all of them. This repertoire shows roughly 150,000 clones, 85% found once; its top ten account for 2% to 2.5%. The specimen sequenced was PBMCs. All receptors derive from a woman aged 18-30 years in good health and CMV-seronegative.

This chain links TRBV19 with TRBJ2-3, with D possibly TRBD2 on 7 matching bases. The ends were cut back, 11 bases at V and 6 bases at J, with 12 bases in the middle. CDR1 is LNHDA and CDR2 is SQIVND in the germline V gene (reference sequence). This CDR3 spans 11 amino acids. CDR3 coding DNA: TGTGCCGTTAGGGGGGGCGATACGCAGTATTTT. Amino acid sequence: CAVRGGDTQYF.

The rearrangement links TRBV11-3 to TRBJ2-3; weak D call: TRBD2 (6 bases). CDR3 size: 16 residues. CDR1 and CDR2 from the germline V gene are SGHNT and YENEEA. V dropped 2 bases and J dropped 2 bases, with 14 bases sitting between them. CDR3 sequence: CASSLSGRGNTDTQYF. The CDR3 DNA is TGTGCCAGCAGCTTAAGCGGGCGGGGAAACACAGATACGCAGTATTTT.

This clone was picked up one time. The chain links TRBV5-4 to TRBJ2-7; D may be TRBD1 (6 bases). CDR1 is SGHNT, CDR2 YYREEE, per germline (reference sequence). The ends were cut back, 0 bases at V and 9 bases at J, with 13 bases in the middle. The CDR3 sequence is 13 residues long. CDR3 DNA: TGTGCCAGCAGCTTGGAAAGGACAGCCGTGCAGTACTTC. As protein: CASSLERTAVQYF.

The gene calls are TRBV28 and TRBJ1-2, with D possibly being TRBD1 (5 bases). The CDR3 has 13 residues. V was shortened by 5 bases and J by 5 bases, with 12 bases between the two germline ends. From germline, CDR1 is MDHEN and CDR2 SYDVKM. CDR3 nucleotide sequence: TGTGCCAGCAGTCCCGGGAGGACATATGGCTACACCTTC. Its translation: CASSPGRTYGYTF.

This clone came up once. The chain is built from TRBV18 and TRBJ1-6; D gene unclear. This CDR3 is built from 15 residues. Germline assignment: CDR1 KGHSH and CDR2 LQKENI. Trimming pared 3 bases from V and 0 bases from J, leaving 6 bases between. In nucleotides, the CDR3 is TGTGCCAGCTCACCGGGCCGCTCCTATAATTCACCCCTCCACTTT. As protein: CASSPGRSYNSPLHF.

Only one count was recorded for this clone. The chain couples TRBV7-9 to TRBJ2-1, with D maybe TRBD2 (7 bases). The CDR3 spans 16 residues. V was shortened by 4 bases and J by 4 bases, with 17 bases between the two germline ends. The germline gives CDR1 SEHNR, CDR2 FQNEAQ (reference sequence). The CDR3 loop reads CASSWGGAPSYNEQFF. In DNA, the CDR3 is TGTGCCAGCAGCTGGGGGGGGGCCCCGTCATACAATGAGCAGTTCTTC.